The rows below give T cell receptor beta chains drawn from one sample of a study of technical replicates of blood from several donors. TCRdb keeps only in-frame clones here, not all; method: immunoSEQ multiplex PCR. The table records roughly 68,000 clones, around 87% of them present only once. The sample consisted of PBMCs. All receptors derive from a human donor in good health. Some clones in this sample may be carry-over from other donors' samples. The CDR3 runs from the conserved cysteine through the conserved F or W. A D gene is named only where the DNA matches it firmly. Size is omitted from some rows. Given values are once, few, many or a class for expanded clones.

TRBD2 | NA | TRBJ2-1 | TRBV6-5 | CASSYPSGNDHEQFF | TGTGCCAGCAGTTACCCCAGCGGGAACGATCATGAGCAGTTCTTC
TRBD2 | NA | TRBJ2-3 | TRBV4-1 | CASSQDELAGATDTQYF | TGCGCCAGCAGCCAAGATGAACTAGCGGGGGCCACAGATACGCAGTATTTT
NA | NA | TRBJ1-1 | TRBV27 | CASSLLVNTEAFF | TGTGCCAGCAGTTTATTAGTCAACACTGAAGCTTTCTTT
NA | NA | TRBJ1-3 | TRBV4-1 | CASSQDPQSSGNTIYF | TGCGCCAGCAGCCAAGATCCCCAGTCATCTGGAAACACCATATATTTT
TRBD1 | NA | TRBJ2-1 | TRBV5-1 | CASSLKGASSYNEQFF | TGCGCCAGCAGCTTGAAGGGGGCGAGCTCCTACAATGAGCAGTTCTTC
TRBD2 | NA | TRBJ2-1 | TRBV7-9 | CASSAGGEQFF | TGTGCCAGCAGCGCGGGGGGTGAGCAGTTCTTC
TRBD2 | NA | TRBJ2-5 | TRBV4-2 | CASSPGLAETQYF | TGTGCCAGCAGCCCCGGACTAGCTGAGACCCAGTACTTC
NA | NA | TRBJ1-1 | TRBV6-5 | CASSYRARGSTEAFF | TGTGCCAGCAGTTACCGGGCCAGGGGTTCGACTGAAGCTTTCTTT
TRBD2 | NA | TRBJ2-2 | TRBV2 | CASRLAGGTGELFF | TGTGCCAGCAGACTAGCGGGGGGAACCGGGGAGCTGTTTTTT
NA | NA | TRBJ2-5 | TRBV11-3 | CASSLGRGGETQYF | TGTGCCAGCAGCTTAGGTAGAGGGGGAGAGACCCAGTACTTC
TRBD1 | NA | TRBJ1-2 | TRBV6-5 | CASRPTGPSGYTF | TGTGCCAGCAGACCGACAGGGCCTTCTGGCTACACCTTC
NA | NA | TRBJ2-3 | TRBV7-5 | CVRSLAGGATDTQYF | TGTGTCAGAAGCTTAGCGGGGGGTGCCACAGATACGCAGTATTTT
NA | once | TRBJ2-1 | TRBV5-6 | CASSWGGGNEQFF | TGTGCCAGCAGCTGGGGAGGTGGGAATGAGCAGTTCTTC
NA | NA | TRBJ2-5 | TRBV19 | CASNRRSGETQYF | TGTGCCAGTAACAGAAGGTCGGGGGAGACCCAGTACTTC
TRBD1 | once | TRBJ2-7 | TRBV6-6 | CASSYPRDRVMGEQYF | TGTGCCAGCAGTTACCCCCGGGACAGGGTAATGGGAGAGCAGTACTTC
NA | NA | TRBJ2-2 | TRBV4-3 | CASSQDLVGQHTGELFF | TGCGCCAGCAGCCAAGACCTTGTTGGGCAGCACACCGGGGAGCTGTTTTTT
TRBD1 | once | TRBJ2-3 | TRBV4-3 | CASSQEWGQGTDTQYF | TGCGCCAGCAGCCAAGAGTGGGGACAGGGCACAGATACGCAGTATTTT
NA | NA | TRBJ2-1 | TRBV4-2 | CASSQETGSEQFF | TGTGCCAGCAGCCAAGAAACCGGGAGTGAGCAGTTCTTC
NA | NA | TRBJ2-7 | TRBV30 | CAWSPGYEQYF | TGTGCCTGGAGTCCGGGGTACGAGCAGTACTTC
NA | NA | TRBJ1-5 | TRBV7-8 | CASSLAVGGYSNQPQHF | TGTGCCAGCAGCTTAGCGGTGGGCGGGTATAGCAATCAGCCCCAGCATTTT
NA | few | TRBJ2-3 | TRBV5-6 | CASLDGTLSTDTQYF | TGTGCCAGCCTGGACGGGACACTTAGCACAGATACGCAGTATTTT
TRBD1 | NA | TRBJ2-1 | TRBV4-2 | CASSRAQGVSDNEQFF | TGTGCCAGCAGCCGGGCACAGGGGGTCTCCGACAATGAGCAGTTCTTC
TRBD2 | NA | TRBJ2-7 | TRBV7-9 | CASSSSGGIEQYF | TGTGCCAGCAGCTCATCCGGGGGGATCGAGCAGTACTTC
NA | NA | TRBJ2-3 | TRBV19 | CASSIVTGITDTQYF | TGTGCCAGTAGTATAGTTACAGGAATCACAGATACGCAGTATTTT
TRBD1 | once | TRBJ1-3 | TRBV28 | CASSPRDRVVSGNTIYF | TGTGCCAGCAGTCCTCGGGACAGGGTAGTCTCTGGAAACACCATATATTTT
TRBD1 | NA | TRBJ2-2 | TRBV11-2 | CASSLGTANTGELFF | TGTGCCAGCAGCTTGGGGACAGCGAACACCGGGGAGCTGTTTTTT
NA | NA | TRBJ2-3 | TRBV12-5 | CASGEWDTQYF | TGTGCTAGTGGTGAGTGGGATACGCAGTATTTT
NA | NA | TRBJ1-1 | TRBV5-1 | CASSLVDMNTEAFF | TGCGCCAGCAGCCTCGTTGACATGAACACTGAAGCTTTCTTT
NA | once | TRBJ2-2 | TRBV7-3 | CASSLVQNTGELFF | TGTGCCAGCAGCTTGGTACAAAACACCGGGGAGCTGTTTTTT
TRBD2 | NA | TRBJ2-3 | TRBV5-1 | CASSLPASGLTDTQYF | TGCGCCAGCAGCTTGCCGGCTAGCGGGCTCACAGATACGCAGTATTTT
NA | NA | TRBJ2-7 | TRBV19 | CASSTQGSRYEQYF | TGTGCCAGTAGTACACAGGGTAGCCGCTACGAGCAGTACTTC
TRBD1 | NA | TRBJ1-1 | TRBV2 | CASSAGQGYTEAFF | TGTGCCAGCAGTGCGGGACAGGGTTACACTGAAGCTTTCTTT
NA | NA | TRBJ2-5 | TRBV9 | CASSSVGSRTQYF | TGTGCCAGCAGTAGCGTGGGGTCTCGGACCCAGTACTTC
TRBD1 | NA | TRBJ2-1 | TRBV4-3 | CASSRIADRGDNEQFF | TGCGCCAGCAGCCGGATCGCGGACAGGGGTGACAATGAGCAGTTCTTC
NA | NA | TRBJ2-7 | TRBV5-8 | CASSFPGTHYEQYF | TGTGCCAGCAGCTTCCCCGGGACTCACTACGAGCAGTACTTC
TRBD1 | NA | TRBJ1-5 | TRBV6-5 | CASRTGQGVQPQHF | TGTGCCAGCAGAACGGGACAGGGGGTTCAGCCCCAGCATTTT
NA | NA | TRBJ2-7 | TRBV5-1 | CASSLTGRSTYEQYF | TGCGCCAGCAGCTTGACAGGCCGTTCCACCTACGAGCAGTACTTC
NA | once | TRBJ2-3 | TRBV4-1 | CASSPSPAASTDTQYF | TGCGCCAGCTCACCATCCCCAGCGGCTAGCACAGATACGCAGTATTTT
TRBD1 | NA | TRBJ2-7 | TRBV7-2 | CASSPRPGQGHEQYF | TGTGCCAGCAGCCCACGCCCGGGACAGGGACACGAGCAGTACTTC